The rows below give T cell receptor beta chains drawn from one sample of a study of early T cells in non-severe SARS-CoV-2 infection. TCRdb reanalysed the 5' RACE reads using MiXCR and keeps one entry per CDR3 protein. The table shows fewer than 85,000 distinct CDR3 sequences, with 11% occurring only once. Sequenced material: whole blood, taken at baseline. These receptors originate from an adult who was a healthcare worker with PCR-confirmed SARS-CoV-2 infection or an uninfected control (not recorded which). Each CDR3 is given with its conserved first and last residue. The order of the fields is D gene, V gene, J gene, clone size, CDR3 protein, CDR3 DNA. The D gene is left open where the match is weak. The listing skips clone size in some rows; elsewhere it reads once, few, many or a size class.

>TRBD1|TRBV6-1|TRBJ2-2|-
CATPPGQGSSGELFF
TGTGCCACCCCGCCGGGACAGGGGTCCTCCGGGGAGCTGTTTTTT
>-|TRBV28|TRBJ2-7|few
CASKPPGDPYEQYF
TGTGCCAGCAAACCACCAGGTGACCCCTACGAGCAGTACTTC
>-|TRBV28|TRBJ2-5|few
CASSLISGIQETQYF
TGTGCCAGCAGTTTAATATCAGGGATCCAAGAGACCCAGTACTTC
>TRBD2|TRBV7-2|TRBJ2-3|few
CASIPSGGLLVTQYF
TGTGCCAGCATCCCTTCGGGGGGGCTCCTTGTAACGCAGTATTTT
>TRBD1|TRBV5-4|TRBJ1-2|many
CASSQSGTGGDGYTF
TGTGCCAGCAGCCAATCCGGGACAGGGGGCGATGGCTACACCTTC
>TRBD1|TRBV18|TRBJ2-6|many
CASSSGQAGNGANVLTF
TGTGCCAGCTCCAGCGGACAGGCCGGGAATGGGGCCAACGTCCTGACTTTC
>-|TRBV20-1|TRBJ1-1|-
CSAFTEKAFF
TGCAGTGCTTTTACAGAAAAAGCTTTCTTT
>-|TRBV20-1|TRBJ2-7|-
CSASPGTYEQYF
TGCAGTGCTAGCCCAGGGACCTACGAGCAGTACTTC
>TRBD2|TRBV3-1|TRBJ2-1|-
CASSRRGGSGQYNEQFF
TGTGCCAGCAGCCGCCGGGGGGGGAGCGGTCAATACAATGAGCAGTTCTTC
>TRBD1|TRBV27|TRBJ2-1|few
CASSFSGRDRQQFF
TGTGCCAGCAGTTTCTCCGGCCGGGACAGGCAGCAGTTCTTC
>TRBD1|TRBV7-3|TRBJ2-2|-
CASSSRDRRTFANTGELFF
TGTGCCAGCAGCTCCCGGGACAGGCGAACTTTCGCGAACACCGGGGAGCTGTTTTTT
>-|TRBV24-1|TRBJ2-3|-
CATSDFSGTQYF
TGTGCCACCAGTGATTTCTCGGGCACGCAGTATTTT